The 21 T cell receptor beta chains below all came from one sample that was sequenced in a study of T cell repertoires in cytomegalovirus infection (dated by TCRdb to the late 2010s). Sequenced on an Illumina HiSeq 1500. TCRdb's own reprocessing of the public reads used fastp at Q25 and MiXCR and kept productive beta chains. Every distinct CDR3 protein forms one entry, paired with its most common genes and DNA. This sample lists roughly 860,000 distinct CDR3 sequences; about 31% were detected once. 9.5% to 15% of the sample belongs to the ten largest clones. The treatment or condition label for this specimen denotes: in vitro stimulation with specific CMV peptide epitopes to enrich CMV-specific T cells. Their antigen targets remain unknown. Sequences were derived from cultured CD8+ T cells from PBMCs, sampled from culture after CMV antigen stimulation. These TCRs come from a human donor in good health (CMV status not recorded). Some clones in this sample may be carry-over from other donors' samples.

This chain connects TRBV5-1 to TRBJ1-4; 8 bases match TRBD1. There are 19 residues in the CDR3. V was clipped by 0 bases and J by 4 bases; unmatched bases: 14. Germline assignment: CDR1 SGHRS and CDR2 YFSETQ. In DNA form, the CDR3 reads TGCGCCAGCAGCTTGGCCCTCAGGGGGCGTGCAGAAGTTAATGAAAAACTGTTTTTT. It codes for CASSLALRGRAEVNEKLFF.

There are a few counts of this clonotype. The chain links TRBV7-9 to TRBJ1-1; the D is unclear. V lost 1 base and J 7 bases, leaving 10 bases between the germline ends. From germline, CDR1 is SEHNR and CDR2 FQNEAQ (reference sequence). The CDR3 is made up of 13 amino acids. The CDR3 DNA sequence: TGTGCCAGCAGCTTAGGCTCCGCTAGTGAAGCTTTCTTT. This codes for CASSLGSASEAFF.

This clonotype was detected a few times. The V and J genes are TRBV12-3 or TRBV12-4 and TRBJ1-5, with TRBD1 as a possible D gene (5 bases). V lost 1 base and J lost 6, with 10 bases in between. CDR3 length: 14 amino acids. CDR3 region: CASSLGGESQPQHF. The CDR3, as DNA: TGTGCCAGCAGTTTAGGAGGGGAAAGTCAGCCCCAGCATTTT.

In its sample, this clonotype was seen a few times. This chain joins TRBV6-2 or TRBV6-3 and TRBJ2-5, with D possibly TRBD1 on 6 matching bases. The CDR3 runs 13 residues. Per germline, CDR1 MNHEY and CDR2 SVGEGT. V gave up 1 base and J gave up 5 bases, with 8 bases separating them. In DNA, the CDR3 is TGTGCCAGCAGTTACTACAGGGCTGAGACCCAGTACTTC. It translates to CASSYYRAETQYF.

The chain uses TRBV2 and TRBJ1-3, with D unresolved. CDR1 and CDR2 (germline): SNHLY, FYNNEI. CDR3 length: 14 residues. The V end lost 9 bases, the J end lost 0 bases, and 12 bases lay between the germline ends. The CDR3 DNA is TGTGCCAGGAGGGAACCGCTCTCTGGAAACACCATATATTTT. This encodes CARREPLSGNTIYF.

This clonotype occurred a few times. V gene TRBV14 combines with J gene TRBJ1-6, with D maybe TRBD1 (5 bases). This CDR3 contains 16 residues. Germline CDR1 is SGHDN and CDR2 is FVKESK. V was pared by 2 bases and J by 6 bases, with 14 bases between. The CDR3 DNA follows: TGTGCCAGCAGCCAACGCGGGGGAATGGGTAATTCACCCCTCCACTTT. It yields the protein CASSQRGGMGNSPLHF.

This clonotype was seen more than once but under ten times. The V gene is TRBV6-8, the J gene TRBJ1-3; TRBD1 might be the D (5 bases). The CDR3 length is 14 residues. In germline, CDR1 is MNHGY, CDR2 SAAAGT. The ends were cut back, 7 bases at V and 1 base at J, with 11 bases in the middle. The CDR3 DNA is TGTGCCAGCACCGACGGGGGTTCTGGAAACACCATATATTTT. Protein: CASTDGGSGNTIYF.

This clonotype was seen a handful of times. This chain uses TRBV9 with TRBJ2-1, with D unresolved. The V gene's germline CDR1 is SGDLS and CDR2 YYNGEE. Trimming left V 2 bases short and J 6 bases short, with 9 bases between. The CDR3 extends over 13 amino acids. CDR3 loop: CASSVTRGNEQFF. In DNA form, the CDR3 reads TGTGCCAGCAGCGTTACGAGAGGCAATGAGCAGTTCTTC.

The V gene is TRBV3-1, the J gene TRBJ1-2, with D maybe TRBD1 (5 bases). Germline V gene sequence: CDR1 LGHDT, CDR2 YNNKEL (reference sequence). The CDR3 totals 13 residues. V gave up 6 bases and J gave up 8 bases, with 16 bases separating them. The CDR3 DNA reads TGTGCCAGCAGTCGGGTCTCCAGGGAAGGCTACACCTTC. It encodes CASSRVSREGYTF.

V is TRBV6-5 and J is TRBJ2-5; D gene unclear. The CDR3 sequence is 15 residues long. CDR1 and CDR2 (germline): MNHEY, SVGAGI. Trimming stripped 2 bases from V and 2 bases from J, with 12 bases between. The CDR3 sequence: CASSYRNRWQETQYF. The CDR3 DNA reads as TGTGCCAGCAGTTACCGGAACAGATGGCAAGAGACCCAGTACTTC.

This clonotype was seen a few times. The chain employs TRBV7-3 and TRBJ2-5, with D maybe TRBD2 (6 bases). V lost 5 bases and J 1 base, leaving 11 bases between the germline ends. Germline CDR1 and CDR2: SGHTA and FQGTGA. There are 14 residues in the CDR3. CDR3 amino acids: CASSRDSAQETQYF. Written as DNA, the CDR3 is TGTGCCAGCAGCCGGGACTCGGCCCAAGAGACCCAGTACTTC.

This clonotype has a handful of counts. The chain links TRBV7-6 to TRBJ2-1; 10 positions agree with TRBD2. There are 17 residues in the CDR3. V trimming: 5 bases; J trimming: 6 bases; junction bases outside the gene matches: 13. The germline gives CDR1 SGHVS, CDR2 FNYEAQ. Here the CDR3 reads CASSPSTSGDYLNEQFF. CDR3 nucleotides: TGTGCCAGCAGCCCTTCTACTAGCGGGGACTATCTCAATGAGCAGTTCTTC.

The rearrangement links TRBV4-1 to TRBJ1-5, with D unclear. The CDR3 is made up of 15 amino acids. V dropped 0 bases and J dropped 6 bases, with 12 bases sitting between them. Germline V CDR1 and CDR2: MGHRA, YSYEKL. The CDR3 DNA is TGCGCCAGCAGCCAAGAAGGTACGCTGGGTCAGCCCCAGCATTTT. Amino acid sequence: CASSQEGTLGQPQHF.

This clonotype was recorded a few times. The V and J genes are TRBV2 and TRBJ1-1; D not certain. The CDR3 totals 11 residues. The germline gives CDR1 SNHLY, CDR2 FYNNEI. V lost 6 bases, J lost 11 bases, and 13 bases lay in between. The CDR3 nucleotides read TGTGCCAGCAGGGGGTCCCCGGGGGCTTTCTTT. Its translation is CASRGSPGAFF.

V gene TRBV27 combines with J gene TRBJ2-4; 8 bases agree with TRBD1. The ends lost 5 bases at V and 6 bases at J; junction bases unmatched: 6. The CDR3 consists of 14 residues. Germline V lookup: CDR1 MNHEY, CDR2 SMNVEV (reference sequence). The CDR3: CASSPGQGRNIQYF. The CDR3, as DNA: TGTGCCAGCAGTCCAGGACAGGGTAGAAACATTCAGTACTTC.

To note about this clonotype: Relative to the germline gene, one junction end is altered; a read error may explain this. The chain employs TRBV10-3 and TRBJ2-5, with 7 bases matching TRBD1. This CDR3 contains 13 residues. Looked up from germline, CDR1 is ENHRY and CDR2 is SYGVKD. Written as DNA, the CDR3 is TGTGCCATCAATAGACAGGGTCAAGAGAACCAGTACTTC. As protein: CAINRQGQENQYF.

The rearrangement joins TRBV11-3 to TRBJ2-2, with 8 bases identical to TRBD2. The CDR3 is made up of 15 amino acids. V lost 6 bases to trimming and J lost 2 bases; unmatched junction nucleotides: 5. CDR1 SGHNT and CDR2 YENEEA come from the germline V gene. The CDR3 DNA sequence: TGTGCCAGCAGTCCGGGACTAGATAACACCGGGGAGCTGTTTTTT. This gives the protein CASSPGLDNTGELFF.

This clonotype was found a few times. The rearrangement links TRBV6-5 to TRBJ1-4, with TRBD1 as a possible D gene (6 bases). The germline gives CDR1 MNHEY, CDR2 SVGAGI. The CDR3 contains 15 residues. Trimming took off 6 bases at V and 1 base at J, with 12 bases between the two ends. CDR3 residues: CASRSYRVTNEKLFF. The CDR3 region has the DNA TGTGCCAGCAGATCCTACAGGGTAACTAATGAAAAACTGTTTTTT.

The gene calls are TRBV27 and TRBJ2-4; a weak D match, TRBD2 (7 bases). V dropped 3 bases and J dropped 1 base, with 13 bases sitting between them. Germline lookup yields CDR1 MNHEY and CDR2 SMNVEV (reference sequence). The CDR3 extends over 16 amino acids. CDR3: CASSLGGHMAKNIQYF. CDR3 sequence (DNA): TGTGCCAGCAGTTTGGGGGGGCACATGGCCAAAAACATTCAGTACTTC.

This clonotype was counted many times. The chain couples TRBV10-3 to TRBJ1-4; 8 bases match TRBD1. Losses at the gene ends were 0 bases for V and 5 bases for J; bases not matched to a gene: 5. Germline loops: CDR1 ENHRY, CDR2 SYGVKD. This CDR3 has 16 amino acids. The CDR3 DNA reads TGTGCCATCAGTGAGTCGAAGGGACAGGAGAATGAAAAACTGTTTTTT. Translating gives CAISESKGQENEKLFF.

This clonotype was observed a few times. This chain connects TRBV4-3 to TRBJ2-2, with 7 bases aligning to TRBD1. The V gene's germline CDR1 is LGHNA and CDR2 YSLEER. This CDR3 has 16 amino acids. The junction had 5 bases not matched to a gene; V was cut back by 0 bases and J by 4 bases. In DNA, the CDR3 is TGCGCCAGCAGCCAAGAAGACAGGGTAACCACCGGGGAGCTGTTTTTT. As protein: CASSQEDRVTTGELFF.